This T cell receptor (beta chain) originates from a study of blood T cell repertoires in COVID-19. Study in general: From T cells, B-cell-depleted T cells, or PBMCs came the material, which was cDNA or gDNA.

Germline V gives CDR1 MGHRA, CDR2 YSYEKL. The CDR3 has 16 residues. V dropped 1 base and J dropped 0 bases, with 10 bases sitting between them. Original handling: Estimation of nucleated cell counts relied on the amplification of reference gene primers. Method: immunoSEQ multiplex PCR; TCRdb's copy keeps in-frame clones and lacks some. Clone size and V and J calls were adopted from that table, with D and trimming inferred from the DNA. The repertoire has about 44,000 clones, 87% of them found once; the top ten carry approximately 20%. Sequenced sample: peripheral blood. The sequence was obtained from a woman at least 80 years old in a cohort sampled during active or convalescent COVID-19. This chain links TRBV4-1 with TRBJ1-3; weak D call: TRBD1 (5 bases). Written as DNA, the CDR3 is TGCGCCAGCAGCCAAGCCCTGGGGCCCTCTGGAAACACCATATATTTT. Protein: CASSQALGPSGNTIYF.